This T cell receptor (beta chain) was sequenced during a study of blood T cell repertoires in COVID-19. The overall study: The origin of the acute and convalescent COVID-19 samples was the United States, Italy and Spain. Sample material is recorded as cDNA or gDNA derived from T cells, B-cell-depleted T cells, or PBMCs.

The germline gives CDR1 GTSNPN, CDR2 SVGIG (reference sequence). The CDR3 is 17 residues long. Trimming removed 0 bases from V and 6 bases from J; junction bases left unmatched: 11. Profiled with immunoSEQ multiplex PCR; TCRdb holds only in-frame clones, not every one. The sample consists of some 120,000 clones, over 55% of them appearing once. Sequenced sample: peripheral blood. The chain joins TRBV30 to TRBJ2-1, with TRBD2 identical over 10 bases. The origin of this receptor is a woman aged 70 to 79 with acute or convalescent COVID-19. CDR3 protein: CAWSVLRTSGTVNEQFF. The CDR3 nucleotides are TGTGCCTGGAGTGTACTGCGGACTAGCGGAACCGTCAATGAGCAGTTCTTC.